The 28 T cell receptor beta chains listed next were all sequenced from one sample in a study of blood T cell repertoires in COVID-19. Assay used: immunoSEQ multiplex PCR; TCRdb lists only in-frame clones, some missing. Of over 200,000 clones in the sample, more than 75% were seen once. Sequenced sample: peripheral blood. These receptors were obtained from a woman in her forties or fifties with acute or convalescent COVID-19.

The chain carries TRBV19 and TRBJ2-7; TRBD1 matches 8 bases. The V segment lost 10 bases and the J segment 2 bases; nucleotides outside the gene matches: 7. Germline CDR1 and CDR2: LNHDA and SQIVND (reference sequence). The CDR3 spans 13 residues. CDR3 sequence reads: CATTDRAAYEQYF. CDR3 DNA: TGTGCCACCACGGACAGGGCGGCCTACGAGCAGTACTTC.

The chain employs TRBV7-2 and TRBJ2-7, with 8 bases aligning to TRBD2. The CDR3 totals 14 residues. Unmatched junction bases numbered 2, after V lost 2 bases and J lost 2 bases. The germline V gene has CDR1 SGHTA and CDR2 FQGNSA. As DNA, the CDR3 is TGTGCCAGCAGCTTACCGGGACTAGCCTACGAGCAGTACTTC. Protein: CASSLPGLAYEQYF.

This sequence joins TRBV28 and TRBJ1-5; 7 positions agree with TRBD1. Germline CDR1 and CDR2: MDHEN and SYDVKM. With V trimmed by 6 bases and J by 5 bases, 10 bases remained unmatched. This CDR3 has 15 residues. Written as DNA, the CDR3 is TGTGCCAGCAGCCGAGGAACAGGGGAAGATCAGCCCCAGCATTTT. This sequence encodes CASSRGTGEDQPQHF. Combining the CDR3 with reference TRBV28 and TRBJ1-5 gives the whole variable domain DVKVTQSSRYLVKRTGEKVFLECVQDMDHENMFWYRQDPGLGLRLIYFSYDVKMKEKGDIPEGYSVSREKKERFSLILESASTNQTSMYLCASSRGTGEDQPQHFGDGTRLSIL.

The gene calls are TRBV9 and TRBJ1-1; 8 bases fit TRBD1. The CDR3 sequence is 14 residues long. Germline V gene data show CDR1 as SGDLS and CDR2 as YYNGEE. J lost 4 bases, V lost 5 bases, and 7 bases had no gene match. The CDR3 DNA reads TGTGCCAGCAGTGGCAGGGGGCTGAGCACTGAAGCTTTCTTT. Translating gives CASSGRGLSTEAFF.

The chain uses TRBV2 and TRBJ1-1; D is undetermined. The CDR3 contains 16 residues. The germline gives CDR1 SNHLY, CDR2 FYNNEI. Deletions cut 2 bases from V and 4 bases from J, with 17 bases between. The CDR3 reads CASSEFSHGVGTEAFF. The CDR3, as DNA: TGTGCCAGCAGTGAATTCTCTCATGGAGTCGGCACTGAAGCTTTCTTT. The full variable domain, its missing parts supplied by reference TRBV2 and TRBJ1-1, is EPEVTQTPSHQVTQMGQEVILRCVPISNHLYFYWYRQILGQKVEFLVSFYNNEISEKSEIFDDQFSVERPDGSNFTLKIRSTKLEDSAMYFCASSEFSHGVGTEAFFGQGTRLTVV.

The CDR3 sequence: CASSVGPTPSSNQPQHF. The CDR3 bases are TGTGCCAGCAGCGTTGGGCCGACCCCCTCAAGCAATCAGCCCCAGCATTTT. The chain joins TRBV9 to TRBJ1-5; D call uncertain. Germline V gives CDR1 SGDLS, CDR2 YYNGEE. V shed 2 bases and J shed 1 base, with 16 bases lying between them. The CDR3 has 17 residues.

This CDR3 reads CASRPGSDSGNTIYF. The DNA of the CDR3 is TGTGCCAGCAGACCCGGGAGCGACTCTGGAAACACCATATATTTT. The chain has TRBV28 and TRBJ1-3; no clear D gene. The CDR3 is 15 amino acids. From germline, CDR1 is MDHEN and CDR2 SYDVKM. V lost 6 bases and J 0 bases, leaving 12 bases between the germline ends.

This clone came up a few times. This chain connects TRBV28 to TRBJ1-2, with TRBD1 matching 8 bases. There are 14 residues in the CDR3. The V and J ends lost 2 bases and 7 bases, in that order; junction bases with no gene match: 6. CDR1 MDHEN and CDR2 SYDVKM come from the germline V gene. CDR3 in amino acids: CASSLAGGGGGYTF. For the CDR3, the DNA is TGTGCCAGCAGTTTAGCAGGGGGCGGCGGTGGCTACACCTTC.

As concerns this clone: One end of the junction does not line up with germline, which may come from a read error. V and J are TRBV27 and TRBJ1-2, with TRBD1 identical over 9 bases. The V gene's germline CDR1 is MNHEY and CDR2 SMNVEV (reference sequence). This CDR3 is built from 13 residues. The CDR3 DNA sequence: TGTGCCAGTTCCACCTTAACAGGGGGCGAGGGATTTTTC. Translated: CASSTLTGGEGFF.

This clone was observed once. The V gene is TRBV4-3, the J gene TRBJ1-1; D gene uncertain. Trimming removed 0 bases from V and 6 bases from J, with 8 bases in between. Germline CDR1 and CDR2: LGHNA and YSLEER. The CDR3 is 13 residues long. This CDR3 is CASSQEQFSEAFF. In nucleotides, the CDR3 is TGCGCCAGCAGCCAAGAACAGTTCTCTGAAGCTTTCTTT.

The genes are TRBV6-5 and TRBJ1-5; TRBD1 might be the D (5 bases). Germline values: CDR1 MNHEY, CDR2 SVGAGI. The V end was cut by 7 bases, the J end by 0 bases, with 10 bases between. This CDR3 comprises 14 residues. The CDR3 nucleotides read TGTGCCAGCACCACGGGGGATAGCAATCAGCCCCAGCATTTT. Amino acid sequence: CASTTGDSNQPQHF.

This clone was picked up a small number of times. This CDR3 is CASKYRGTGELFF. The CDR3 DNA reads TGTGCCAGCAAATATAGGGGTACCGGGGAGCTGTTTTTT. The genes are TRBV7-3 and TRBJ2-2; D perhaps matches TRBD1 (5 bases). The CDR3 extends over 13 amino acids. CDR1 is SGHTA, CDR2 FQGTGA, per germline. V was shortened by 7 bases and J by 5 bases, with 11 bases between the two germline ends.

The chain joins TRBV27 to TRBJ2-3; D remains unclear. The CDR3 covers 11 residues. Germline loops: CDR1 MNHEY, CDR2 SMNVEV (reference sequence). Deletions cut 6 bases from V and 7 bases from J, with 8 bases between. DNA of the CDR3: TGTGCCAGCAGCGGTCGGTATACGCAGTATTTT. Translation gives CASSGRYTQYF.

The rearrangement uses TRBV6-2 or TRBV6-3 and TRBJ2-7; 10 positions agree with TRBD2. CDR1 is MNHEY and CDR2 is SVGEGT in the germline V gene. Losses at the gene ends were 5 bases for V and 2 bases for J; bases not matched to a gene: 9. The CDR3 spans 16 residues. CDR3 sequence (DNA): TGTGCCAGCAGTCTTACCGGGACTAGCGACACCTACGAGCAGTACTTC. This translates into CASSLTGTSDTYEQYF.

The chain carries TRBV5-1 and TRBJ2-1, with no clear D. The germline V gene has CDR1 SGHRS and CDR2 YFSETQ. Trimming removed 0 bases at V and 0 bases at J, with 7 bases between. The CDR3 runs to 15 residues. CDR3 in DNA: TGCGCCAGCAGCTTGGCCCCCGGCTCCTACAATGAGCAGTTCTTC. Translated: CASSLAPGSYNEQFF.

CDR3 amino acids: CASSANRGDEQYF. The CDR3 DNA sequence: TGTGCCAGCAGCGCTAACAGGGGAGACGAGCAGTACTTC. The V and J genes are TRBV7-2 and TRBJ2-7; 7 positions match TRBD1. The CDR3 has 13 residues. CDR1 SGHTA and CDR2 FQGNSA come from the germline V gene. V lost 5 bases to trimming and J lost 5 bases; unmatched junction nucleotides: 6. The whole variable domain, remainder taken from reference TRBV7-2 and TRBJ2-7, is GAGVSQSPSNKVTEKGKDVELRCDPISGHTALYWYRQSLGQGLEFLIYFQGNSAPDKSGLPSDRFSAERTGGSVSTLTIQRTQQEDSAVYLCASSANRGDEQYFGPGTRLTVT.

The CDR3 loop is CASSPTPTGNTGELFF. In nucleotides, the CDR3 is TGCGCCAGCAGCCCTACTCCTACAGGGAACACCGGGGAGCTGTTTTTT. The chain links TRBV5-1 to TRBJ2-2, with a possible D match to TRBD1 (5 bases). The ends were cut back, 4 bases at V and 1 base at J, with 14 bases in the middle. There are 16 residues in the CDR3. Germline V gene data show CDR1 as SGHRS and CDR2 as YFSETQ.

The rearrangement links TRBV19 to TRBJ2-5; 7 positions match TRBD1. This CDR3 has 15 residues. CDR1 and CDR2 from the germline V gene are LNHDA and SQIVND (reference sequence). Trimming removed 2 bases from V and 4 bases from J; junction bases left unmatched: 7. CDR3 DNA: TGTGCCAGTAGTATAACCGGGACAGAGGGAGAGACCCAGTACTTC. Amino acid sequence: CASSITGTEGETQYF.

V is TRBV19 and J is TRBJ1-4; D might be TRBD1 (6 bases). The CDR3 is 15 amino acids. V was trimmed by 6 bases and J by 5 bases, leaving 16 bases between them. Germline CDR1 is LNHDA and CDR2 is SQIVND (reference sequence). Here the CDR3 reads CASRTPGHENEKLFF. CDR3 coding DNA: TGTGCCAGTAGGACCCCGGGACATGAGAATGAAAAACTGTTTTTT.

The genes are TRBV5-4 and TRBJ1-2; perhaps TRBD1 as D (6 bases). Between the trimmed V and J ends, which lost 4 bases and 6 bases, there was a span of 13 bases. CDR3 length equals 13 residues. Germline CDR1 and CDR2: SGHNT and YYREEE (reference sequence). The DNA of the CDR3 is TGTGCCAGCAGCCAGTCGGGACAAAATGGCTACACCTTC. Amino acids: CASSQSGQNGYTF.

The chain employs TRBV3-1 (or the pseudogene TRBV3-2) and TRBJ2-2, with D uncertain. The germline V gene has CDR1 LGHDT and CDR2 YNNKEL (reference sequence). V was cut by 0 bases and J by 3 bases, with 11 bases left in between. The CDR3 has 16 amino acids. The CDR3 DNA follows: TGTGCCAGCAGCCAAGATTCTAACTCCTACACCGGGGAGCTGTTTTTT. This encodes CASSQDSNSYTGELFF.

The chain has TRBV11-1 and TRBJ2-1; D may be TRBD2 (6 bases). V was cut by 6 bases and J by 9 bases, with 12 bases left in between. The germline gives CDR1 SGHAT, CDR2 FQDESV (reference sequence). CDR3 length equals 12 residues. The CDR3 coding sequence is TGTGCCAGCAGGGATCTTAGCGGTGAGCAGTTCTTC. Translating it yields CASRDLSGEQFF.

The CDR3 is CASSSTSGGGLETQYF. For the CDR3, the DNA is TGTGCCAGCAGTTCCACTTCGGGGGGAGGGTTGGAGACCCAGTACTTC. The genes are TRBV28 and TRBJ2-5, with 7 bases matching TRBD2. The CDR3 consists of 16 residues. In germline, CDR1 is MDHEN, CDR2 SYDVKM. The J segment lost 5 bases and the V segment lost 4 bases, leaving 13 bases of the junction unmatched.

The V call is TRBV7-9, the J call TRBJ1-3; TRBD1 aligns across 7 bases. The CDR3 consists of 14 residues. With 4 bases clipped from V and 4 bases from J, the junction kept 4 bases outside the gene matches. CDR1 is SEHNR, CDR2 FQNEAQ, per germline (reference sequence). This chain's CDR3 is CASSSGTAGNTIYF. The DNA of the CDR3 is TGTGCCAGCAGCTCCGGGACAGCCGGAAACACCATATATTTT.

The rearrangement links TRBV28 to TRBJ1-2, with D possibly being TRBD1 (5 bases). Germline values: CDR1 MDHEN, CDR2 SYDVKM. V lost 6 bases, J lost 4 bases, and 15 bases lay in between. The CDR3 is 14 residues long. In nucleotides, the CDR3 is TGTGCCAGCAGGTCCTTTGACAGATCCTATGGCTACACCTTC. It codes for CASRSFDRSYGYTF.

The chain joins TRBV11-2 to TRBJ1-3; tentatively, D is TRBD1 (5 bases). CDR1 and CDR2 (germline): SGHAT, FQNNGV. V lost 3 bases to trimming and J lost 7 bases, with 7 bases between them. The CDR3 length is 12 residues. The CDR3 is CASSFRDNTIYF. CDR3 DNA sequence: TGTGCCAGCAGCTTCAGGGATAACACCATATATTTT.

The rearrangement uses TRBV24-1 and TRBJ2-5, with D possibly matching TRBD1 (5 bases). The CDR3 runs to 15 residues. V lost 5 bases and J lost 1, with 13 bases in between. CDR1 is KGHDR, CDR2 SFDVKD, per germline. CDR3 coding DNA: TGTGCCACCAGTGCCGTGGGGCGGAGCCAAGAGACCCAGTACTTC. It codes for CATSAVGRSQETQYF.

The V call is TRBV4-1, the J call TRBJ1-2; 7 bases are a match to TRBD1. V was pared by 3 bases and J by 0 bases, with 7 bases of the junction left unmatched. CDR3 size: 16 residues. Germline V gene sequence: CDR1 MGHRA, CDR2 YSYEKL. This CDR3 is CASSHMTGLTNYGYTF. CDR3 coding DNA: TGCGCCAGCAGCCACATGACAGGGCTTACTAACTATGGCTACACCTTC.